Detailed here is one TCR beta chain. What it binds is not known. This same CDR3 is encoded by further DNA sequences in the sample. The CDR3 runs to 13 residues. The V gene's germline CDR1 is GTSNPN and CDR2 SVGIG (reference sequence). The V end lost 0 bases, the J end lost 3 bases, and 8 bases lay between the germline ends. The data derive from a study of cytomegalovirus exposure and HLA in healthy donors. General study results and limits: The authors later linked a missense DCLRE1C variant to TCR beta V- and J-gene trimming. Specificity of a few CMV-associated chains for CMV antigens was verified in vitro. What a later analysis showed was that several of the most significant clusters appeared linked to common viral pathogens.

Researchers ran the PCR with 60 Vbeta and 13 Jbeta primers. TCRdb's table, derived via immunoSEQ multiplex PCR, lists solely in-frame clones and lacks some. This sample carries about 120,000 clones, roughly 80% of them seen once, and the ten largest clones take 4%. Sequencing input: PBMCs. This chain joins TRBV30 and TRBJ2-5; D might be TRBD2 (5 bases). The TCR was taken from a man between 18 and 29 years old in good health and CMV-seropositive. The CDR3 region is CAWSVSGKETQYF. For the CDR3, the DNA is TGTGCCTGGAGTGTTTCCGGGAAAGAGACCCAGTACTTC.